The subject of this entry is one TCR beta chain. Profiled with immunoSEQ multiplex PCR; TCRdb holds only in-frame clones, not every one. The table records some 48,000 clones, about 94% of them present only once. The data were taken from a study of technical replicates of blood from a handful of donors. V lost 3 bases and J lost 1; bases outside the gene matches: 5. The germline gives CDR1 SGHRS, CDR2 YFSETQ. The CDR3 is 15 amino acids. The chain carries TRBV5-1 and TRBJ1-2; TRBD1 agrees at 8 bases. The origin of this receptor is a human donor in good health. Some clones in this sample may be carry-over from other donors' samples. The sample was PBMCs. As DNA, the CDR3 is TGCGCCAGCAGCTCCGGGACAGGAGATAACTATGGCTACACCTTC. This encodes CASSSGTGDNYGYTF.